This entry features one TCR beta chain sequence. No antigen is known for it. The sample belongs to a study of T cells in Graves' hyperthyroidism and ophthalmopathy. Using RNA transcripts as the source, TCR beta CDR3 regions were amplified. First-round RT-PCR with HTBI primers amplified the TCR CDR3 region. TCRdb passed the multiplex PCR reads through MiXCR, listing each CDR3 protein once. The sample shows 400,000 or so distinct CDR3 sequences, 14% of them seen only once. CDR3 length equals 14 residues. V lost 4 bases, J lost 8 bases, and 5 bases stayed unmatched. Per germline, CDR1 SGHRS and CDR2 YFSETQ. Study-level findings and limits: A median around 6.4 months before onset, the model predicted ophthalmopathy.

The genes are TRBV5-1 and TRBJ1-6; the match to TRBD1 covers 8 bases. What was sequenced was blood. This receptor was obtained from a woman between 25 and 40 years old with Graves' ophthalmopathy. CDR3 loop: CASSPGQDYSPLHF. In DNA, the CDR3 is TGCGCCAGCAGCCCGGGACAGGACTATTCACCCCTCCACTTT.